Below are 2 T cell receptor beta chains sequenced from a single sample in a study of cytomegalovirus exposure and HLA in healthy donors. Repertoires were generated with immunoSEQ multiplex PCR, while TCRdb's copy carries only in-frame clones and drops some. The table records hundreds of thousands of clones, approximately 83% of them present only once. Sequenced: PBMCs. The source is a woman aged 25-40 years in good health and CMV-seropositive.

The J gene is TRBJ1-2, the V gene TRBV7-9; 7 bases agree with TRBD1. V dropped 6 bases and J dropped 3; count of bases not matched to a gene: 7. Germline loops: CDR1 SEHNR, CDR2 FQNEAQ (reference sequence). This CDR3 has 14 amino acids. The CDR3 DNA sequence: TGTGCCAGCAGGAGACAGGGTGGAGACTATGGCTACACCTTC. Its translation is CASRRQGGDYGYTF.

This sequence joins TRBV6-1 and TRBJ1-2; 8 bases line up with TRBD1. The CDR3 length is 15 residues. Per the germline V gene, CDR1 is MNHNS and CDR2 is SASEGT. V gave up 5 bases and J gave up 4 bases; unmatched junction bases: 9. For the CDR3, the DNA is TGTGCCAGCAGTCGGACAGGGATGCTTCTCTATGGCTACACCTTC. It specifies CASSRTGMLLYGYTF.